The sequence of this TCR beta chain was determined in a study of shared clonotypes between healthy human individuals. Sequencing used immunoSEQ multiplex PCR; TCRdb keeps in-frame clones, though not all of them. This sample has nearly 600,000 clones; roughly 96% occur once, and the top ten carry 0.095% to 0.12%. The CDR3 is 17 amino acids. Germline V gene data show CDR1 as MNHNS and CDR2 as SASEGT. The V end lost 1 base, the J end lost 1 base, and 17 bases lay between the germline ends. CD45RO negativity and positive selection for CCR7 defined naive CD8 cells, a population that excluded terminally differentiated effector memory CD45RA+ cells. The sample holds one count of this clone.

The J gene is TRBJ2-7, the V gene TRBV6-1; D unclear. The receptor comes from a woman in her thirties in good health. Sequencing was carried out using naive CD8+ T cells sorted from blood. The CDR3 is CASSEVAGGSVSYEQYF. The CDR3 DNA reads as TGTGCCAGCAGTGAAGTAGCAGGTGGCTCAGTTTCCTACGAGCAGTACTTC.